Listed below are T cell receptor beta chains from one sample, sequenced in a study of neurological immune-mediated disorders. TCRdb reanalysed the 5' RACE reads using MiXCR and keeps one entry per CDR3 protein. Of roughly 80,000 distinct CDR3 sequences in the sample, around 6% were seen once. Specimen: PBMCs. Receptors were obtained from a woman aged 55-70 years with multiple sclerosis. CDR3s include the opening cysteine and the closing phenylalanine or tryptophan. The D gene is left open where the match is weak. The size entry is marked missing in some rows and otherwise reads once, few, many or a size class.

j_call	d_call	v_call	clone_size	cdr3_aa	cdr3_nt
TRBJ2-5	-	TRBV3-1	few	CASSRTIFGETQYF	TGTGCCAGCAGCCGGACGATATTCGGCGAGACCCAGTACTTC
TRBJ1-1	TRBD1	TRBV5-1	many	CASSPNRGLGTEAFF	TGCGCCAGCAGCCCGAACAGGGGGCTCGGCACTGAAGCTTTCTTT
TRBJ2-1	TRBD2	TRBV20-1	many	CSAYPPGTSGNEQFF	TGCAGTGCCTACCCCCCCGGGACTAGCGGGAATGAGCAGTTCTTC
TRBJ2-1	-	TRBV20-1	-	CSAGPRDSAYNEQFF	TGCAGTGCTGGACCCCGGGACTCAGCCTACAATGAGCAGTTCTTC
TRBJ2-2	TRBD1	TRBV11-1	many	CASSLNPPGQGAGELFF	TGTGCCAGCAGCTTAAACCCTCCGGGACAGGGGGCCGGGGAGCTGTTTTTT
TRBJ1-5	TRBD1	TRBV7-6	many	CASSVGQGAGQPQHF	TGTGCCAGCAGCGTGGGACAGGGGGCTGGCCAGCCCCAGCATTTT
TRBJ1-6	-	TRBV7-6	few	CASSLTAGNSPLHF	TGTGCCAGCAGCCTTACGGCAGGCAATTCACCCCTCCACTTT
TRBJ1-5	-	TRBV20-1	many	CSAGSAGGFGNQPQHF	TGCAGCGCCGGAAGTGCGGGGGGGTTTGGCAATCAGCCCCAGCATTTT
TRBJ1-4	-	TRBV6-6	many	CASSFISTTNEKLFF	TGTGCCAGCAGTTTCATTTCTACAACTAATGAAAAACTGTTTTTT
TRBJ2-5	TRBD2	TRBV29-1	many	CSVEYGGEETQYF	TGCAGCGTTGAATACGGGGGGGAAGAGACCCAGTACTTC
TRBJ2-7	-	TRBV5-1	few	CASTGEIWYEQYF	TGCGCCAGCACGGGAGAGATTTGGTACGAGCAGTACTTC
TRBJ2-2	-	TRBV5-1	many	CASRESGTRNTGELFF	TGCGCCAGCAGAGAGTCCGGGACAAGGAACACCGGGGAGCTGTTTTTT
TRBJ1-1	-	TRBV5-6	many	CASSSRQATEAFF	TGTGCCAGCAGCTCACGACAGGCCACTGAAGCTTTCTTT
TRBJ2-7	TRBD1	TRBV20-1	few	CSARRRRDRVPYEQYF	TGCAGTGCTAGAAGGCGCCGGGACAGGGTCCCCTACGAGCAGTACTTC
TRBJ2-1	TRBD1	TRBV9	many	CASSVGTGGSNEQFF	TGTGCCAGCAGCGTGGGGACAGGGGGCTCCAATGAGCAGTTCTTC
TRBJ2-3	-	TRBV6-5	many	CASSYTPPTSGWDTQYF	TGTGCCAGCAGTTACACCCCACCGACTAGTGGCTGGGATACGCAGTATTTT